Listed here are 9 T cell receptor beta chains from one sample, sequenced in a study of T cells in Graves' hyperthyroidism and ophthalmopathy. RNA transcripts gave rise to amplified TCR beta CDR3 regions. Carried out on the TCR CDR3, a first-round RT-PCR used the HTBI primer set. TCRdb independently ran MiXCR on the multiplex PCR reads; one entry per CDR3 protein. The data contain roughly 400,000 distinct CDR3 sequences, over 13% of them singletons. Sequenced material: blood. All receptors derive from a man aged 45-60 years with Graves' ophthalmopathy.

This clonotype was picked up many times. The V gene is TRBV4-1, the J gene TRBJ2-5; no reliable D call. V lost 2 bases and J 5 bases, leaving 12 bases between the germline ends. The V gene's germline CDR1 is MGHRA and CDR2 YSYEKL. There are 14 residues in the CDR3. CDR3 amino acids: CASSQSRTEETQYF. CDR3 coding DNA: TGCGCCAGCAGCCAATCTAGGACGGAGGAGACCCAGTACTTC.

The table lists this clonotype with a few counts. The chain combines TRBV7-9 with TRBJ2-7, with 7 bases lining up with TRBD1. This CDR3 region has 14 residues. Looked up from germline, CDR1 is SEHNR and CDR2 is FQNEAQ (reference sequence). V trimming: 7 bases; J trimming: 3 bases; junction bases outside the gene matches: 9. The CDR3 loop is CASNQEAGGYEQYF. In DNA form, the CDR3 reads TGTGCCAGCAACCAAGAAGCAGGGGGCTACGAGCAGTACTTC.

This clonotype has at least ten counts. The gene calls are TRBV20-1 and TRBJ2-3; D not certain. Germline-derived CDR1 and CDR2 are DFQATT and SNEGSKA (reference sequence). The CDR3 is 12 residues long. The CDR3 spells CSAEVVSDTQYF. CDR3 in DNA: TGCAGCGCCGAGGTAGTCTCGGATACGCAGTATTTT.

This clonotype was observed many times. V is TRBV7-8 and J is TRBJ2-3, with D possibly TRBD2 on 5 matching bases. Germline V CDR1 and CDR2: SGHVS, FQNEAQ. This CDR3 is built from 16 residues. V was pared by 4 bases and J by 2 bases, with 16 bases between. The CDR3 here is CASSYREYTATDTQYF. The CDR3 region has the DNA TGTGCCAGCAGCTATAGGGAGTATACGGCCACAGATACGCAGTATTTT.

This clonotype was observed many times. This chain links TRBV5-1 with TRBJ2-7, with TRBD2 identical over 7 bases. Trimming removed 0 bases from V and 0 bases from J; junction bases left unmatched: 12. CDR1 and CDR2 (germline): SGHRS, YFSETQ. CDR3 size: 18 residues. The CDR3 nucleotides are TGCGCCAGCAGCTTGGCTCCGACTAGCAGGCAGGGCTCCTACGAGCAGTACTTC. It yields the protein CASSLAPTSRQGSYEQYF.

The chain uses TRBV12-3 or TRBV12-4 and TRBJ2-2; D gene unclear. The CDR3 extends over 14 amino acids. The V gene lost 5 bases and the J gene lost 7 bases, with 14 bases spanning the gap. CDR3 DNA: TGTGCCAGCAGTGCGACAAATTTCGGCGGGGAGCTGTTTTTT. It encodes CASSATNFGGELFF.

This chain connects TRBV29-1 to TRBJ1-5; 10 positions match TRBD1. Unmatched junction bases numbered 5, after V lost 6 bases and J lost 3 bases. The CDR3 totals 14 residues. Germline CDR1 SQVTM, CDR2 ANQGSEA. The CDR3 reads CSVRTGGPNQPQHF. The CDR3 DNA follows: TGCAGCGTCCGGACAGGGGGTCCCAATCAGCCCCAGCATTTT.

This clonotype was seen a handful of times. This rearrangement joins TRBV12-5 to TRBJ1-5, with D tentatively TRBD1 (6 bases). The ends were cut back, 2 bases at V and 3 bases at J, with 23 bases in the middle. There are 19 residues in the CDR3. The germline gives CDR1 LGHNT, CDR2 FRNRAP. CDR3 sequence reads: CASGLPPRDIASPNQPQHF. CDR3 in DNA: TGTGCTAGTGGTTTGCCACCCCGGGACATAGCATCTCCCAATCAGCCCCAGCATTTT.

This clonotype was detected many times. The chain has TRBV28 and TRBJ2-4; 7 bases map to TRBD2. The V gene end was trimmed by 6 bases and the J gene end by 0 bases; junction bases not matched to a gene: 17. In germline, CDR1 is MDHEN, CDR2 SYDVKM. This CDR3 comprises 19 residues. This CDR3 is CASRATSASRTIAKNIQYF. CDR3 in DNA: TGTGCCAGCAGGGCTACTAGCGCGAGCCGAACGATAGCCAAAAACATTCAGTACTTC.